This is a list of T cell receptor beta chains from one sample in a study of vaccination and CD4 T cells after COVID-19. These receptors have no known antigen. TCRdb passed the PCR reads through MiXCR, listing each CDR3 protein once. Of some 8,000 distinct CDR3 sequences detected, about 31% appear once; the ten largest clones hold roughly an eighth. Sequencing used CD4+ T cells from blood, cultured in vitro. The receptors were gathered from a human donor in good health. CDR3s include the opening cysteine and the closing phenylalanine or tryptophan. D genes are given only for firm matches. Some rows mark clone size as missing; the rest say once, few, many or name a class of expanded clone.

TRBJ1-1,TRBV29-1,NA,few,CSVLGAAAHTEAFF,TGCAGCGTCCTCGGCGCAGCGGCGCACACTGAAGCTTTCTTT
TRBJ2-5,TRBV5-6,TRBD2,few,CASSPGAGGPRQETQYF,TGTGCCAGCAGCCCCGGGGCGGGAGGGCCTCGGCAAGAGACCCAGTACTTC
TRBJ1-2,TRBV24-1,NA,NA,CATSGEGGKDYGYTF,TGTGCCACCAGTGGGGAGGGCGGGAAGGACTATGGCTACACCTTC
TRBJ2-2,TRBV6-2/TRBV6-3,NA,NA,CASSYPPFGTPNTGELFF,TGTGCCAGCAGTTACCCGCCGTTTGGGACTCCAAACACCGGGGAGCTGTTTTTT
TRBJ2-6,TRBV10-3,TRBD1,NA,CAISHPGGDRGRSGANVLTF,TGTGCCATCAGTCACCCGGGGGGGGACAGGGGAAGATCCGGGGCCAACGTCCTGACTTTC
TRBJ2-3,TRBV28,NA,NA,CASSLDTDTDTQYF,TGTGCCAGCAGTTTAGACACGGATACAGATACGCAGTATTTT
TRBJ1-5,TRBV20-1,NA,medium-sized,CSAPWSAGQPQHF,TGCAGTGCCCCCTGGAGCGCGGGTCAGCCCCAGCATTTT
TRBJ2-1,TRBV10-3,TRBD2,once,CAIKGWVASGRGSYNEQFF,TGTGCCATCAAGGGCTGGGTGGCTAGCGGGAGGGGGTCCTACAATGAGCAGTTCTTC
TRBJ1-2,TRBV29-1,TRBD1,few,CSVGNRGPYGYTF,TGCAGCGTGGGTAACAGGGGGCCGTATGGCTACACCTTC
TRBJ1-2,TRBV28,NA,NA,CASSQTGNGYGYTF,TGTGCCAGCAGCCAAACAGGGAACGGCTATGGCTACACCTTC
TRBJ2-4,TRBV28,NA,NA,CASSLPPSSKNIQYF,TGTGCCAGCAGTTTACCACCGTCTTCCAAAAACATTCAGTACTTC
TRBJ1-3,TRBV7-2,NA,NA,CASSLRRNAVSTIYF,TGTGCCAGCAGCTTAAGGAGAAACGCCGTTAGCACCATATATTTT
TRBJ2-5,TRBV27,NA,NA,CASSLSLPGSGETQYF,TGTGCCAGCAGTTTATCCCTCCCGGGAAGTGGAGAGACCCAGTACTTC
TRBJ2-5,TRBV7-2,TRBD2,NA,CASSFRTSGQETQYF,TGTGCCAGCAGCTTTCGGACTAGCGGTCAAGAGACCCAGTACTTC
TRBJ2-7,TRBV6-1,TRBD1,NA,CASTRTGDEQYF,TGTGCCAGCACCCGGACAGGGGATGAGCAGTACTTC
TRBJ1-6,TRBV10-3,NA,medium-sized,CAISESDRDSPLHF,TGTGCCATCAGTGAGTCGGACAGAGATTCACCCCTCCACTTT
TRBJ1-6,TRBV15,NA,few,CATSRDPPGGKDF,TGTGCCACCAGCAGAGACCCTCCGGGAGGTAAAGACTTT
TRBJ1-5,TRBV6-1,NA,NA,CASRARPTGTVNQPQHF,TGTGCCAGCAGAGCTAGACCGACCGGGACGGTCAATCAGCCCCAGCATTTT
TRBJ2-3,TRBV24-1,TRBD2,NA,CATSSAGTSFRTDTQYF,TGTGCCACCAGTTCAGCCGGGACTAGCTTTCGGACAGATACGCAGTATTTT
TRBJ1-5,TRBV5-4,NA,NA,CASSLAGAGPQHF,TGTGCCAGCAGCTTGGCGGGGGCGGGGCCCCAGCATTTT
TRBJ2-2,TRBV7-9,NA,few,CASSLDARDPNTGELFF,TGTGCCAGCAGCTTAGACGCGCGGGACCCGAACACCGGGGAGCTGTTTTTT